Below are 22 T cell receptor beta chains sequenced from a single sample in a study of early T cells in non-severe SARS-CoV-2 infection. TCRdb reanalysed the 5' RACE reads using MiXCR and keeps one entry per CDR3 protein. The table shows tens of thousands of distinct CDR3 sequences, with about an eighth occurring only once. The sample here was whole blood, taken at baseline. These receptors all stem from an adult who was a healthcare worker with PCR-confirmed SARS-CoV-2 infection or an uninfected control (not recorded which).

This clonotype was counted at least ten times. The chain recombines TRBV29-1 with TRBJ2-3; weak D call: TRBD2 (6 bases). The CDR3 extends over 13 amino acids. The germline V and J ends were trimmed by 2 bases and 6 bases, with 12 bases remaining between them. Germline V gene lookup returns CDR1 SQVTM and CDR2 ANQGSEA. CDR3 protein: CSVERGLADTQYF. CDR3 bases: TGCAGCGTTGAACGGGGACTTGCGGATACGCAGTATTTT.

This clonotype was seen many times. The chain carries TRBV29-1 and TRBJ1-1; 11 nucleotides agree with TRBD1. Germline CDR1 SQVTM, CDR2 ANQGSEA. There are 14 residues in the CDR3. The trim removed 4 bases at V and 5 bases at J, leaving 6 bases unmatched. The CDR3 nucleotides are TGCAGCGTTGTAGGACAGGGGGCCCGAACTGAAGCTTTCTTT. The encoded protein is CSVVGQGARTEAFF.

This clonotype has more than one count but fewer than ten. V and J are TRBV5-1 and TRBJ2-5, with 8 bases that match TRBD1. The CDR3 is 15 residues long. Germline trimming cut 0 bases from V and 5 bases from J; bases unmatched to any gene: 6. Germline CDR1 and CDR2: SGHRS and YFSETQ. CDR3: CASSLGSGGHETQYF. CDR3 DNA: TGCGCCAGCAGCTTGGGTTCAGGGGGCCATGAGACCCAGTACTTC. Looking up the rest from reference TRBV5-1 and TRBJ2-5 gives the full variable domain: KAGVTQTPRYLIKTRGQQVTLSCSPISGHRSVSWYQQTPGQGLQFLFEYFSETQRNKGNFPGRFSGRQFSNSRSEMNVSTLELGDSALYLCASSLGSGGHETQYFGPGTRLLVL.

This clonotype was recorded once. The chain carries TRBV7-3 and TRBJ2-2, with 11 bases lining up with TRBD2. The J segment lost 5 bases and the V segment lost 4 bases, leaving 6 bases of the junction unmatched. CDR1 is SGHTA and CDR2 is FQGTGA in the germline V gene. This CDR3 has 16 residues. The CDR3 here is CASSSTSGSYTGELFF. The CDR3 nucleotides read TGTGCCAGCAGCTCTACTAGCGGGAGTTATACCGGGGAGCTGTTTTTT.

This clonotype was observed many times. The rearrangement uses TRBV10-3 and TRBJ2-2; D may correspond to TRBD1 or TRBD2 (6 bases each). The CDR3 is 17 residues long. The germline gives CDR1 ENHRY, CDR2 SYGVKD. V lost 4 bases and J lost 1, with 16 bases in between. The CDR3 region has the DNA TGTGCCATCAGTGGATTTTTGGGGGGCCGGAACACCGGGGAGCTGTTTTTT. Its translation is CAISGFLGGRNTGELFF.

The chain is built from TRBV7-2 and TRBJ2-4; 7 bases line up with TRBD2. Per germline, CDR1 SGHTA and CDR2 FQGNSA. This CDR3 has 14 residues. V was clipped by 4 bases and J by 9 bases; unmatched bases: 9. The CDR3 DNA reads TGTGCCAGCAGCTCAGTGGCGGGCGGGGGCATTCAGTACTTC. Translated, it gives CASSSVAGGGIQYF. The full variable domain, its missing parts supplied by reference TRBV7-2 and TRBJ2-4, is GAGVSQSPSNKVTEKGKDVELRCDPISGHTALYWYRQSLGQGLEFLIYFQGNSAPDKSGLPSDRFSAERTGGSVSTLTIQRTQQEDSAVYLCASSSVAGGGIQYFGAGTRLSVL.

This clonotype was observed a handful of times. The V call is TRBV18, the J call TRBJ1-5; maybe TRBD1 (5 bases). Germline assignment: CDR1 KGHSH and CDR2 LQKENI. Trimming took 3 bases from V and 11 from J, leaving 17 bases between them. There are 14 residues in the CDR3. The CDR3 sequence is CASSPPTAPWAQHF. CDR3 in DNA: TGTGCCAGCTCACCCCCGACAGCCCCCTGGGCCCAGCATTTT.

The rearrangement joins TRBV7-2 to TRBJ2-1; D is possibly TRBD1 or TRBD2 (5 bases each). CDR1 and CDR2 (germline): SGHTA, FQGNSA. V was shortened by 4 bases and J by 9 bases, with 22 bases between the two germline ends. The CDR3 extends over 16 amino acids. The DNA for the CDR3 is TGTGCCAGCAGCTCCATTCCGGGACCCCTGCAGGGTGAGCAGTTCTTC. Translation gives CASSSIPGPLQGEQFF.

For the CDR3, the DNA is TGCGCCAGCAGCCCAAATTACGCGGGTTTTAGCACAGATACGCAGTATTTT. Protein product: CASSPNYAGFSTDTQYF. The J gene is TRBJ2-3, the V gene TRBV4-1, with D perhaps matching TRBD2 (5 bases). Looked up from germline, CDR1 is MGHRA and CDR2 is YSYEKL. This CDR3 comprises 17 residues. Trimming cost V 4 bases and J 0 bases, with 17 bases left between them.

The V gene is TRBV5-1, the J gene TRBJ2-7; D is undetermined. The CDR3 sequence is 13 residues long. Germline CDR1 and CDR2: SGHRS and YFSETQ. The V gene lost 1 base and the J gene lost 7 bases, with 12 bases spanning the gap. DNA of the CDR3: TGCGCCAGCAGCTTGACCAGCTGGGGAGAGCAGTACTTC. Translation gives CASSLTSWGEQYF. The full variable domain, its missing parts supplied by reference TRBV5-1 and TRBJ2-7, is KAGVTQTPRYLIKTRGQQVTLSCSPISGHRSVSWYQQTPGQGLQFLFEYFSETQRNKGNFPGRFSGRQFSNSRSEMNVSTLELGDSALYLCASSLTSWGEQYFGPGTRLTVT.

This clonotype has a handful of counts. The CDR3 bases are TGTGCCAGCAGCGGAGACGGTCAAGAGACCCAGTACTTC. Protein product: CASSGDGQETQYF. The V call is TRBV5-5, the J call TRBJ2-5, with D unclear. V was pared by 4 bases and J by 2 bases, with 9 bases between. Germline assignment: CDR1 SGHKS and CDR2 YYEKEE (reference sequence). The CDR3 has 13 amino acids.

This clonotype was found many times. V gene TRBV12-3 or TRBV12-4 combines with J gene TRBJ2-3; D remains ambiguous. The CDR3 extends over 12 amino acids. The V and J ends lost 5 bases and 6 bases respectively, with 9 bases between them. CDR3 protein: CASSLSGDTQYF. The CDR3 nucleotides are TGTGCCAGCAGTCTCAGTGGCGATACGCAGTATTTT.

This sequence joins TRBV5-5 and TRBJ2-3, with 12 positions matching TRBD2. The length of the CDR3 is 16 residues. V gave up 5 bases and J gave up 6 bases; unmatched junction bases: 10. Germline CDR1 SGHKS, CDR2 YYEKEE (reference sequence). The CDR3 sequence is CASSWTSGVNGDTQYF. For the CDR3, the DNA is TGTGCCAGCAGTTGGACTAGCGGGGTTAATGGTGATACGCAGTATTTT.

In its sample, this clonotype was seen a few times. Here the CDR3 reads CSAGRWGQNRAGTIYF. CDR3 sequence (DNA): TGCAGTGCTGGACGGTGGGGGCAGAACAGAGCAGGCACCATATATTTT. The chain has TRBV20-1 and TRBJ1-3, with D tentatively TRBD1 (6 bases). V lost 5 bases and J 9 bases, leaving 26 bases between the germline ends. Looked up from germline, CDR1 is DFQATT and CDR2 is SNEGSKA (reference sequence). This CDR3 is 16 amino acids long.

V usage is TRBV10-2 and J usage is TRBJ2-7, with 8 bases identical to TRBD1. The CDR3 has 17 residues. J gave up 0 bases and V 5 bases, and 12 bases lay outside the gene matches. Per the germline V gene, CDR1 is WSHSY and CDR2 is SAAADI. CDR3 region: CASSPGGWDRNSYEQYF. CDR3 coding DNA: TGCGCCAGCAGTCCGGGTGGTTGGGACAGGAACTCCTACGAGCAGTACTTC.

DNA for the CDR3: TGCGCCAGCAGCCAGGCCCGCGGAGGAGAGTACTACGAGCAGTACTTC. Amino acid sequence: CASSQARGGEYYEQYF. The chain recombines TRBV4-3 with TRBJ2-7; D might be TRBD2 (5 bases). V gave up 3 bases and J gave up 3 bases, with 18 bases separating them. CDR3 length: 16 amino acids. Germline V gene data show CDR1 as LGHNA and CDR2 as YSLEER.

This clonotype was detected only a few times. The CDR3 loop reads CASSRPGELFF. CDR3 nucleotide sequence: TGTGCCAGCAGCCGGCCCGGGGAGCTGTTTTTT. The rearrangement uses TRBV7-6 and TRBJ2-2; no reliable D call. CDR3 length: 11 residues. Trimming took off 5 bases at V and 6 bases at J, with 4 bases between the two ends. CDR1 and CDR2 from the germline V gene are SGHVS and FNYEAQ.

A single count supports this clonotype. This chain joins TRBV5-1 and TRBJ1-1; D uncertain. The CDR3 spans 13 residues. V lost 0 bases and J lost 4, with 7 bases in between. Germline values: CDR1 SGHRS, CDR2 YFSETQ. Here the CDR3 reads CASSLGAVTEAFF. Written as DNA, the CDR3 is TGCGCCAGCAGCTTGGGGGCGGTCACTGAAGCTTTCTTT.

This clonotype has a count of ten or more. The chain links TRBV12-3 or TRBV12-4 to TRBJ2-7; 11 bases map to TRBD2. This CDR3 comprises 13 residues. Unmatched junction bases numbered 4, after V lost 8 bases and J lost 4 bases. CDR3 sequence reads: CASRASGRYEQYF. The CDR3 region has the DNA TGTGCCAGCCGGGCTAGCGGGAGGTACGAGCAGTACTTC.

This clonotype was seen more than once but under ten times. This chain joins TRBV7-2 and TRBJ1-1; a possible D gene is TRBD1 (5 bases). The ends were cut back, 5 bases at V and 9 bases at J, with 19 bases in the middle. Germline CDR1 SGHTA, CDR2 FQGNSA. The CDR3 has 14 amino acids. The CDR3 is CASSARSRVPKAFF. In DNA, the CDR3 is TGTGCCAGCAGCGCCAGGAGCAGGGTTCCAAAAGCTTTCTTT.

This clonotype was seen only a few times. The chain uses TRBV7-8 and TRBJ2-1; the D gene is possibly TRBD1 (6 bases). CDR3 length: 15 residues. CDR1 is SGHVS and CDR2 is FQNEAQ in the germline V gene. Trimming removed 3 bases at V and 9 bases at J, with 18 bases between. The CDR3 here is CASSLDVGIGGEQFF. DNA for the CDR3: TGTGCCAGCAGCTTGGACGTGGGTATAGGGGGTGAGCAGTTCTTC.

This clonotype has more than one count but fewer than ten. The chain joins TRBV9 to TRBJ1-6, with TRBD1 identical over 7 bases. Germline assignment: CDR1 SGDLS and CDR2 YYNGEE. The CDR3 is made up of 16 amino acids. Germline trimming cut 4 bases from V and 3 bases from J; bases unmatched to any gene: 7. The CDR3: CASSPDRFNYNSPLHF. The CDR3, as DNA: TGTGCCAGCAGCCCGGACAGGTTTAACTATAATTCACCCCTCCACTTT. The complete variable domain, with remaining parts taken from reference TRBV9 and TRBJ1-6, reads DSGVTQTPKHLITATGQRVTLRCSPRSGDLSVYWYQQSLDQGLQFLIQYYNGEERAKGNILERFSAQQFPDLHSELNLSSLELGDSALYFCASSPDRFNYNSPLHFGNGTRLTVT.